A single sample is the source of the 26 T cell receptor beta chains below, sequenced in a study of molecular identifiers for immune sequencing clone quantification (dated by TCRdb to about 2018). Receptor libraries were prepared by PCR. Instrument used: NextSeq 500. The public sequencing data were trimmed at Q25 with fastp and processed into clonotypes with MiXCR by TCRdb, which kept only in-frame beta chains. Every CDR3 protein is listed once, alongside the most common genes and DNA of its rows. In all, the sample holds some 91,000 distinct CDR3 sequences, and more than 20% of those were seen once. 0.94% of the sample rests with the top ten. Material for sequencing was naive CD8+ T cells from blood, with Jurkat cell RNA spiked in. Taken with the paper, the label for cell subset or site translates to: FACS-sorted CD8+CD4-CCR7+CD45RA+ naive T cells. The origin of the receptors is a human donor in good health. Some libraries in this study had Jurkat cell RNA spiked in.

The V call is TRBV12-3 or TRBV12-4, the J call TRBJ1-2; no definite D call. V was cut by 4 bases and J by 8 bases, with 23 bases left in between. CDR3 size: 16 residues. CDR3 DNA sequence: TGTGCCAGCAGTTACCAATCTAGCCTCCTCCTCGGAGGCTACACCTTC. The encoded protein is CASSYQSSLLLGGYTF.

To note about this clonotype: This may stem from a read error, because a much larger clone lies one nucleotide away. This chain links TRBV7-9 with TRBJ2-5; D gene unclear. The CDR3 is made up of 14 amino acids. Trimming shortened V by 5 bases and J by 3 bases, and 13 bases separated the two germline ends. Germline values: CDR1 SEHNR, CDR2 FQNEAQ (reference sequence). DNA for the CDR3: TGTGCCAGCAGCCCTGGGATGGAGAAAGAGACCCAGTACTTC. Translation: CASSPGMEKETQYF. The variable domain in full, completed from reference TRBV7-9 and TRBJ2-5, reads DTGVSQNPRHKITKRGQNVTFRCDPISEHNRLYWYRQTLGQGPEFLTYFQNEAQLEKSRLLSDRFSAERPKGSFSTLEIQRTEQGDSAMYLCASSPGMEKETQYFGPGTRLLVL.

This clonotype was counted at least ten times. CDR3: CASGGGDLPEPEAFF. In DNA, the CDR3 is TGTGCTAGTGGTGGAGGGGACCTTCCGGAACCTGAAGCTTTCTTT. The chain carries TRBV12-5 and TRBJ1-1; possibly TRBD1 for D (5 bases). With 5 bases removed from V and 6 bases from J, the gap between germline ends came to 19 bases. Germline loops: CDR1 LGHNT, CDR2 FRNRAP. The CDR3 spans 15 residues. The full variable domain, completed using reference TRBV12-5 and TRBJ1-1, is DARVTQTPRHKVTEMGQEVTMRCQPILGHNTVFWYRQTMMQGLELLAYFRNRAPLDDSGMPKDRFSAEMPDATLATLKIQPSEPRDSAVYFCASGGGDLPEPEAFFGQGTRLTVV.

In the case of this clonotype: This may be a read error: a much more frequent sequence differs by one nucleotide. CDR3 nucleotides: TGTGCCAGCAGCCCAGAAAACTTGAGCTTCGAGCAGTACTTC. Translating it yields CASSPENLSFEQYF. This chain connects TRBV11-2 to TRBJ2-7; D is undetermined. Germline loops: CDR1 SGHAT, CDR2 FQNNGV. Trimming removed 5 bases from V and 6 bases from J, with 17 bases in between. This CDR3 region has 14 residues.

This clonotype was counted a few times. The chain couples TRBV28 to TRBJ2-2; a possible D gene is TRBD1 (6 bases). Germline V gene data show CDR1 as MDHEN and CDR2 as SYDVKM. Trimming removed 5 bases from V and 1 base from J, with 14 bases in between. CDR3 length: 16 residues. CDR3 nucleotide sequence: TGTGCCAGCAGTCCCGTCGAGACAGGGAACACCGGGGAGCTGTTTTTT. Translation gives CASSPVETGNTGELFF.

DNA of the CDR3: TGCAGTGCTAGAGTACTAGCGGGACAGGCCTACGAGCAGTACTTC. The encoded protein is CSARVLAGQAYEQYF. The chain couples TRBV20-1 to TRBJ2-7; 10 bases align to TRBD2. Germline CDR1 and CDR2: DFQATT and SNEGSKA (reference sequence). The trim removed 1 base at V and 2 bases at J, leaving 5 bases unmatched. The length of the CDR3 is 15 residues.

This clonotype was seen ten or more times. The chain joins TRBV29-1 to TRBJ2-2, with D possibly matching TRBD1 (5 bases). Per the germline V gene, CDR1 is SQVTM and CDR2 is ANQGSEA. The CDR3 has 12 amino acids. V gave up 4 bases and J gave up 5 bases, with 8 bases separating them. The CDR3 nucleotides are TGCAGCGTTGTCAGGGATACCGGGGAGCTGTTTTTT. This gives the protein CSVVRDTGELFF.

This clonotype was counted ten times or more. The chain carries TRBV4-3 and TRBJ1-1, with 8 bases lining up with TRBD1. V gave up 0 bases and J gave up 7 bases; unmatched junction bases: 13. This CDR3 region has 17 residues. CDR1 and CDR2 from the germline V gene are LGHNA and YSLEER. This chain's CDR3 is CASSQDLPAGGFFEAFF. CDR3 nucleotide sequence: TGCGCCAGCAGCCAAGATCTTCCTGCAGGGGGCTTTTTTGAAGCTTTCTTT.

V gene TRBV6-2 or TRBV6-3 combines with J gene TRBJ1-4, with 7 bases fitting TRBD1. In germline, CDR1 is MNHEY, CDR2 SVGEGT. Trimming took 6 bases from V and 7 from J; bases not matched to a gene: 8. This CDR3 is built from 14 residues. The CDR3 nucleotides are TGTGCCAGCAGCCGACAGGGCGGCTTTGAAAAACTGTTTTTT. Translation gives CASSRQGGFEKLFF.

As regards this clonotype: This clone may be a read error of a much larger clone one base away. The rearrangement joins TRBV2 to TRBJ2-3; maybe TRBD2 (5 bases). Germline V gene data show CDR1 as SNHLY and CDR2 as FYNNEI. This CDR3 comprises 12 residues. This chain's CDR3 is CASPGSTDTRYF. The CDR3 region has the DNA TGTGCCAGTCCGGGGTCCACAGATACGCGGTATTTT.

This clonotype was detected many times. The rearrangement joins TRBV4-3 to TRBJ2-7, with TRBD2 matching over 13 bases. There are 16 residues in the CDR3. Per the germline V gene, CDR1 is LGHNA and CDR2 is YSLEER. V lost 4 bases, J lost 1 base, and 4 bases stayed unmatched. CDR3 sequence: CASSPRTSGGSYEQYF. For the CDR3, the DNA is TGCGCCAGCAGCCCCAGGACTAGCGGGGGATCCTACGAGCAGTACTTC.

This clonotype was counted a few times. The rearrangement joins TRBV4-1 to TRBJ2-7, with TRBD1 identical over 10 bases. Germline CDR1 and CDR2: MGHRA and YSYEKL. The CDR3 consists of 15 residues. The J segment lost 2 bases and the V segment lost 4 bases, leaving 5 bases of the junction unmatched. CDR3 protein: CASSPSGQGPYEQYF. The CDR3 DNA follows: TGCGCCAGCAGCCCCTCGGGACAGGGGCCCTACGAGCAGTACTTC.

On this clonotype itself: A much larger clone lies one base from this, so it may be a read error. DNA of the CDR3: TGCAGTACTAGAGACCCGGACAGGGGAGACGGAAACACCATATATTTT. It translates to CSTRDPDRGDGNTIYF. The chain links TRBV20-1 to TRBJ1-3; TRBD1 matches at 9 bases. The CDR3 is 16 amino acids. Germline CDR1 is DFQATT and CDR2 is SNEGSKA (reference sequence).

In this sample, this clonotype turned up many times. The chain's CDR3 is CATSVAGPTSGINNEQFF. The CDR3 DNA reads as TGTGCCACCAGTGTGGCAGGGCCGACTAGCGGGATAAACAATGAGCAGTTCTTC. This rearrangement joins TRBV24-1 to TRBJ2-1; TRBD2 aligns across 11 bases. The CDR3 is 18 amino acids. Germline CDR1 is KGHDR and CDR2 is SFDVKD. The junction had 13 bases not matched to a gene; V was cut back by 5 bases and J by 5 bases.

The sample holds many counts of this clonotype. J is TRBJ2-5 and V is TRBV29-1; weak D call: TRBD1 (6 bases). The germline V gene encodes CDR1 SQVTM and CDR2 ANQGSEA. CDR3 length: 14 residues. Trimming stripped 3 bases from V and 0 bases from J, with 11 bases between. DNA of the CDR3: TGCAGCGTTGACCCAGGGGACAACCAAGAGACCCAGTACTTC. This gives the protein CSVDPGDNQETQYF.

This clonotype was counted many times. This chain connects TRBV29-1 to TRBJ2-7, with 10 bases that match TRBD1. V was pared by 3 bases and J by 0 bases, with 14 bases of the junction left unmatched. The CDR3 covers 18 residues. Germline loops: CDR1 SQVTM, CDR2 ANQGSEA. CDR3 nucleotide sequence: TGCAGCGTTGAGAGTGCTCGGGACAGGGGTATTGACTCCTACGAGCAGTACTTC. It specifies CSVESARDRGIDSYEQYF.

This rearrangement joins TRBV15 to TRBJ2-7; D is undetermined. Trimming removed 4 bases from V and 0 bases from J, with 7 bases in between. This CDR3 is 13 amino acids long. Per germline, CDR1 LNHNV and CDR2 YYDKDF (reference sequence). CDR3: CATSKELSYEQYF. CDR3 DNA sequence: TGTGCCACCAGCAAGGAACTCTCCTACGAGCAGTACTTC. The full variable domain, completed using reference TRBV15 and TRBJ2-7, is DAMVIQNPRYQVTQFGKPVTLSCSQTLNHNVMYWYQQKSSQAPKLLFHYYDKDFNNEADTPDNFQSRRPNTSFCFLDIRSPGLGDTAMYLCATSKELSYEQYFGPGTRLTVT.

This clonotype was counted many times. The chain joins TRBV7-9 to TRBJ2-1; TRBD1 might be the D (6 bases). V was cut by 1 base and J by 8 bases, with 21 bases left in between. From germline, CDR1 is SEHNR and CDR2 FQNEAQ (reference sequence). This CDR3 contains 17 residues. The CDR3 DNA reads TGTGCCAGCAGCTTAGATGAAGGGGACACACATAGAGATGAGCAGTTCTTC. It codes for CASSLDEGDTHRDEQFF.

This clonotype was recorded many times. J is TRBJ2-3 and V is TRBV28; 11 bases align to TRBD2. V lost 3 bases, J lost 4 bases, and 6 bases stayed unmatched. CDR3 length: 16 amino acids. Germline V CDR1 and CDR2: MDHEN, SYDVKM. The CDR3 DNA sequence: TGTGCCAGCAGTTTGGCTCTTAGCGGGGGGGCAGATACGCAGTATTTT. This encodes CASSLALSGGADTQYF.

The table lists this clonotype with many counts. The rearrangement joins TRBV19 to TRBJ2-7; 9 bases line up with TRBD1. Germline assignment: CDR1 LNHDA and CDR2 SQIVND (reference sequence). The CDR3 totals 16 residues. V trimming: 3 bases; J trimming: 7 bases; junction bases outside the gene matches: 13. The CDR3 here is CASSISSLTGGSEQYF. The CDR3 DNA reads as TGTGCCAGTAGTATCTCGTCCTTGACAGGGGGGTCGGAGCAGTACTTC.

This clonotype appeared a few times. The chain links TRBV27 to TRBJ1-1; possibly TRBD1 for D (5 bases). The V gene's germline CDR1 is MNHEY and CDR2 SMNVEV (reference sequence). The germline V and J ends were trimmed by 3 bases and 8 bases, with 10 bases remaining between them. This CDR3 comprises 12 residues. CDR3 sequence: CASSLGGREAFF. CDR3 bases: TGTGCCAGCAGTTTGGGGGGAAGAGAAGCTTTCTTT.

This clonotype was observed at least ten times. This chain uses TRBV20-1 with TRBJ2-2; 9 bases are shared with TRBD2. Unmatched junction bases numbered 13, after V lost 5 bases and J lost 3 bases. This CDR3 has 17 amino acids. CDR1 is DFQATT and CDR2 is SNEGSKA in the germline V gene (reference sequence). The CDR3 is CSAQGQWSGGYTGELFF. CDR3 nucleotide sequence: TGCAGTGCTCAGGGCCAATGGAGCGGGGGGTACACCGGGGAGCTGTTTTTT.

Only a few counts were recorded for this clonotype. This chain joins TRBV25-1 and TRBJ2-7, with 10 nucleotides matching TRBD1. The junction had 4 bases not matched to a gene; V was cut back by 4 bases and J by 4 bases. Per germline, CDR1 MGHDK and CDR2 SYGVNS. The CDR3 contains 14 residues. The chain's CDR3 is CASSAGTGEYEQYF. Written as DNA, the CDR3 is TGTGCCAGCAGTGCCGGGACAGGGGAATACGAGCAGTACTTC.

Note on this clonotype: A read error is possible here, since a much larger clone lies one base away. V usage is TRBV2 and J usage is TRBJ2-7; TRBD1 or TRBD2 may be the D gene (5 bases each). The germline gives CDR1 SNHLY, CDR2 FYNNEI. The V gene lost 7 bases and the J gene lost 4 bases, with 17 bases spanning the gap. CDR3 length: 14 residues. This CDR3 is CASKEGRVLYEQYF. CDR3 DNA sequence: TGTGCCAGCAAAGAGGGCAGGGTATTGTACGAGCAGTACTTC.

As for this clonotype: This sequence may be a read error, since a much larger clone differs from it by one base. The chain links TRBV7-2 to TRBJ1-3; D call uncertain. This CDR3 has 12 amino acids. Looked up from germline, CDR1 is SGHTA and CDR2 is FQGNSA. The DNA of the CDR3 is TGTGCCAGCAGGGGGTCTGGAAGCACCATATATTTT. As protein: CASRGSGSTIYF.

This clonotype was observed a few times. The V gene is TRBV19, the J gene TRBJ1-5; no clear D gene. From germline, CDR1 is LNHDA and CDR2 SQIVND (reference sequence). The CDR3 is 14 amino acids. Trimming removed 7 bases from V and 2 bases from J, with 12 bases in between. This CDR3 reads CASKEGDGNQPQHF. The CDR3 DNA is TGTGCCAGTAAAGAGGGTGATGGCAATCAGCCCCAGCATTTT.